These 9 T cell receptor beta chains were sequenced from one sample in a study of blood T cell repertoires in COVID-19. This table comes from immunoSEQ multiplex PCR, and its TCRdb copy is limited to in-frame clones, with some not included. The sample yields around 68,000 clones, roughly 92% seen once. Material: peripheral blood. The receptors come from a man aged 65 to 85 with active COVID-19.

The chain has TRBV7-2 and TRBJ1-6; a possible D gene is TRBD1 (6 bases). Germline CDR1 is SGHTA and CDR2 is FQGNSA. The V and J ends lost 5 bases and 7 bases respectively, with 15 bases between them. This CDR3 region has 15 residues. CDR3 sequence (DNA): TGTGCCAGCAGCACAACAGGGTCCTTCAATTCACCCCTCCACTTT. Encoded protein: CASSTTGSFNSPLHF.

This chain links TRBV5-1 with TRBJ1-5, with no clear D. Germline V CDR1 and CDR2: SGHRS, YFSETQ. V lost 0 bases and J lost 1, with 5 bases in between. This CDR3 spans 14 amino acids. The CDR3 sequence: CASSLDTSNQPQHF. The CDR3 DNA is TGCGCCAGCAGCTTGGACACAAGCAATCAGCCCCAGCATTTT. The full variable domain, rest sourced from reference TRBV5-1 and TRBJ1-5, is KAGVTQTPRYLIKTRGQQVTLSCSPISGHRSVSWYQQTPGQGLQFLFEYFSETQRNKGNFPGRFSGRQFSNSRSEMNVSTLELGDSALYLCASSLDTSNQPQHFGDGTRLSIL.

This chain joins TRBV2 and TRBJ2-2; possibly TRBD2 for D (6 bases). Trimming pared 4 bases from V and 4 bases from J, leaving 10 bases between. The CDR3 loop spans 14 amino acids. Looked up from germline, CDR1 is SNHLY and CDR2 is FYNNEI. The chain's CDR3 is CASSAGGVTGELFF. The CDR3 DNA is TGTGCCAGCAGTGCCGGGGGAGTCACCGGGGAGCTGTTTTTT.

The chain couples TRBV12-5 to TRBJ1-5, with 7 bases identical to TRBD1. This CDR3 region has 15 residues. J lost 2 bases, V lost 1 base, and 2 bases had no gene match. Germline V lookup: CDR1 LGHNT, CDR2 FRNRAP. In nucleotides, the CDR3 is TGTGCTAGTGGTTTGGGACAGGGCGGCAATCAGCCCCAGCATTTT. Translating it yields CASGLGQGGNQPQHF.

This rearrangement joins TRBV24-1 to TRBJ2-1, with 7 bases fitting TRBD1. CDR3 length: 16 amino acids. CDR1 is KGHDR, CDR2 SFDVKD, per germline. J was trimmed by 8 bases and V by 3 bases; bases with no gene match: 12. CDR3 loop: CATSDRDSPLVDEQFF. For the CDR3, the DNA is TGTGCCACCAGTGATCGGGACAGCCCCCTAGTGGATGAGCAGTTCTTC.

This sequence joins TRBV12-3 or TRBV12-4 and TRBJ2-2; no clear D. With 3 bases removed from V and 6 bases from J, the gap between germline ends came to 5 bases. The CDR3 contains 12 residues. The CDR3 region has the DNA TGTGCCAGCAGTTTCCAGGCCGGGGAGCTGTTTTTT. Amino acids: CASSFQAGELFF.

The chain combines TRBV18 with TRBJ2-1, with D hard to call. CDR3 length: 12 residues. V was clipped by 3 bases and J by 12 bases, with 12 bases between them. Germline V gene sequence: CDR1 KGHSH, CDR2 LQKENI. The CDR3, as DNA: TGTGCCAGCTCACCTACGACACTCGCGCAGTTCTTC. This translates into CASSPTTLAQFF.

The chain combines TRBV7-9 with TRBJ1-3; D might be TRBD1 (5 bases). CDR1 is SEHNR, CDR2 FQNEAQ, per germline (reference sequence). V was pared by 7 bases and J by 2 bases, with 21 bases between. The length of the CDR3 is 17 residues. The DNA of the CDR3 is TGTGCCAGCACTACATTAGGACTGGAGGGGCCTGGAAACACCATATATTTT. Translated, it gives CASTTLGLEGPGNTIYF.

This chain connects TRBV5-1 to TRBJ1-6; unclear D gene. CDR1 is SGHRS and CDR2 is YFSETQ in the germline V gene. Trimming left V 0 bases short and J 4 bases short, with 8 bases between. The CDR3 runs 15 residues. The CDR3 spells CASSLGTGYNSPLHF. CDR3 in DNA: TGCGCCAGCAGCTTGGGGACGGGGTATAATTCACCCCTCCACTTT.